This T cell receptor beta chain derives from a study of identifying expanded T cells in peripheral blood. Sequencing was performed with immunoSEQ multiplex PCR; in TCRdb, only in-frame clones are kept and a portion is missing. The sample contains 95,000 to 100,000 clones, around 88% of which appear only once. The CDR3 is made up of 15 amino acids. Trimming cost V 3 bases and J 5 bases; bases outside gene matches: 6. Germline-derived CDR1 and CDR2 are WSHSY and SAAADI. This sequence originates from a person aged 18-70 years in good health. The V call is TRBV10-2, the J call TRBJ2-1; 8 nucleotides agree with TRBD2. The sample consisted of blood. The chain's CDR3 is CASSERAGVHNEQFF. CDR3 nucleotides: TGCGCCAGCAGTGAAAGAGCGGGGGTCCACAATGAGCAGTTCTTC.